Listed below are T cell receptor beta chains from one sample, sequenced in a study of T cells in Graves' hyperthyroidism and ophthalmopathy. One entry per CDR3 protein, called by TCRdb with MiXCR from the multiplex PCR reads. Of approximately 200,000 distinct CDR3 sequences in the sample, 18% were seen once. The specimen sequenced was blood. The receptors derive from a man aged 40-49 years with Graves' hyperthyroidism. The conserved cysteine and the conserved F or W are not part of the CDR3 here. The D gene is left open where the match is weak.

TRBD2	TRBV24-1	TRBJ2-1	ATSDPKAGGPFEQF
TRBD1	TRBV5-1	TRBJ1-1	ASSLGQESEAF
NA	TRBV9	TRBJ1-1	ASSGRDPNTEAF
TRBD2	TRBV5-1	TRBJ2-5	ASSLVAGGQETQY
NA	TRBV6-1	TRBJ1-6	ASSEGLNSPLH
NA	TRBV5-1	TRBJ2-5	ASSLGPLGQETQY
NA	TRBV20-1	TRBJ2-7	SASWEEDTGYEQY
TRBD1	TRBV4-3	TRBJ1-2	ASSHTPGQGNYGYT
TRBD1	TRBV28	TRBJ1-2	ASTQGDSILNYGYT
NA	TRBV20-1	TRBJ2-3	SAEGGADTQY
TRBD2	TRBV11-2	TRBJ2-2	ASSAPRWGTTATGELF
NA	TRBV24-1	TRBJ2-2	ATSDFARNTGELF
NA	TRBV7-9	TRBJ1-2	ASSWQGRGYT
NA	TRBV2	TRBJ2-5	AIYSGSHQETQY
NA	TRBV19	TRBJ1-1	ASSSRVQANTEAF
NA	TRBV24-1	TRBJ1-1	ATSDFPGGEAF
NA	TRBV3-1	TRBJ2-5	ASSQQIQETQY
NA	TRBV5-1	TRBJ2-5	ASAIQGYQETQY
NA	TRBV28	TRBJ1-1	AAGPNTEAF
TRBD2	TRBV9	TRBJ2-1	ASSPGGGPDEQF
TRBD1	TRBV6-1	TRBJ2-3	ASSKGQGVDTQY
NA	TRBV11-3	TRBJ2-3	ASSLHRAPDTQY